A single sample gave rise to the 27 T cell receptor beta chains below, sequenced in a study of blood T cell repertoires in COVID-19. Profiling relied on immunoSEQ multiplex PCR, and the TCRdb table lists in-frame clones only, not all of them. Of under 85,000 clones listed, 75% to 90% were seen once; the top ten hold approximately 5.5%. The specimen sequenced was peripheral blood. The receptors here all came from a man older than 75 with acute or convalescent COVID-19.

This chain connects TRBV5-1 to TRBJ1-2, with TRBD1 as a possible D gene (5 bases). Germline loops: CDR1 SGHRS, CDR2 YFSETQ. The CDR3 extends over 15 amino acids. Trimming shortened V by 0 bases and J by 2 bases, and 11 bases separated the two germline ends. CDR3 nucleotide sequence: TGCGCCAGCAGCTTGGGGGGGAGGCGGAACTATGGCTACACCTTC. As protein: CASSLGGRRNYGYTF.

The chain has TRBV3-1 (or the pseudogene TRBV3-2) and TRBJ1-3; no reliable D call. The germline gives CDR1 LGHDT, CDR2 YNNKEL (reference sequence). Trimming took 1 base from V and 2 from J, leaving 3 bases between them. The CDR3 extends over 13 amino acids. The CDR3 region has the DNA TGTGCCAGCAGCCAAGCCACTGGAAACACCATATATTTT. Protein sequence: CASSQATGNTIYF.

The rearrangement uses TRBV7-2 and TRBJ2-1, with D perhaps TRBD1 (6 bases). V was pared by 3 bases and J by 3 bases, with 12 bases between. The CDR3 consists of 15 residues. Germline loops: CDR1 SGHTA, CDR2 FQGNSA. The CDR3 loop is CASSLDTGFYNEQFF. In DNA, the CDR3 is TGTGCCAGCAGCTTGGATACAGGGTTCTACAATGAGCAGTTCTTC.

This clone was found a few times. The rearrangement links TRBV7-8 to TRBJ2-7; maybe TRBD2 (6 bases). The V and J ends lost 4 bases and 2 bases respectively, with 12 bases between them. This CDR3 is built from 14 residues. Germline V gives CDR1 SGHVS, CDR2 FQNEAQ. The CDR3 DNA sequence: TGTGCCAGCAGCTGGGGGACTCTTACCTACGAGCAGTACTTC. This translates into CASSWGTLTYEQYF.

J is TRBJ2-5 and V is TRBV7-2; possible D gene TRBD2, 6 bases. CDR3 length equals 16 residues. Germline assignment: CDR1 SGHTA and CDR2 FQGNSA. V shed 5 bases and J shed 3 bases, with 19 bases lying between them. The CDR3 loop reads CASSQGAGGREETQYF. The CDR3 DNA reads TGTGCCAGCAGCCAAGGGGCCGGGGGTCGGGAAGAGACCCAGTACTTC.

The chain recombines TRBV19 with TRBJ2-1; 15 nucleotides line up with TRBD2. The CDR3 has 17 amino acids. Looked up from germline, CDR1 is LNHDA and CDR2 is SQIVND (reference sequence). The V segment lost 5 bases and the J segment 8 bases; nucleotides outside the gene matches: 10. The CDR3 DNA reads as TGTGCCAGTAGTCCTGGGACTAGCGGGAGGCAGACATATGAGCAGTTCTTC. Its translation is CASSPGTSGRQTYEQFF. Full variable domain (outside the CDR3, taken from reference TRBV19 and TRBJ2-1): DGGITQSPKYLFRKEGQNVTLSCEQNLNHDAMYWYRQDPGQGLRLIYYSQIVNDFQKGDIAEGYSVSREKKESFPLTVTSAQKNPTAFYLCASSPGTSGRQTYEQFFGPGTRLTVL.

This clone has only one observation. The chain employs TRBV2 and TRBJ2-2; 7 nucleotides line up with TRBD1. This CDR3 is 15 amino acids long. V lost 6 bases, J lost 5 bases, and 9 bases stayed unmatched. Germline CDR1 is SNHLY and CDR2 is FYNNEI. The CDR3 protein is CASSLAGTETGELFF. CDR3 sequence (DNA): TGTGCCAGCAGCCTTGCCGGGACAGAGACCGGGGAGCTGTTTTTT.

This rearrangement joins TRBV5-1 to TRBJ1-6; 7 bases are shared with TRBD1. Looked up from germline, CDR1 is SGHRS and CDR2 is YFSETQ. After removal of 4 bases from V and 6 bases from J, the junction contained 1 base not matched to a gene. The CDR3 spans 13 residues. The CDR3 nucleotides read TGCGCCAGCAGCCCAGGGGGTAATTCACCCCTCCACTTT. This sequence encodes CASSPGGNSPLHF. Full variable domain (remainder filled in from reference TRBV5-1 and TRBJ1-6): KAGVTQTPRYLIKTRGQQVTLSCSPISGHRSVSWYQQTPGQGLQFLFEYFSETQRNKGNFPGRFSGRQFSNSRSEMNVSTLELGDSALYLCASSPGGNSPLHFGNGTRLTVT.

The chain links TRBV11-1 to TRBJ2-3, with 10 bases matching TRBD2. Germline CDR1 SGHAT, CDR2 FQDESV (reference sequence). V gave up 5 bases and J gave up 1 base; unmatched junction bases: 3. There are 15 residues in the CDR3. CDR3 amino acids: CASSIGTSGTDTQYF. Here the CDR3 DNA reads TGTGCCAGCAGCATAGGGACTAGCGGCACAGATACGCAGTATTTT.

The chain combines TRBV7-9 with TRBJ1-2; D remains unclear. V lost 1 base and J lost 8, with 14 bases in between. Germline V gives CDR1 SEHNR, CDR2 FQNEAQ (reference sequence). CDR3 length: 14 residues. This CDR3 reads CASSLVITGEGYTF. DNA of the CDR3: TGTGCCAGCAGCTTAGTAATCACCGGAGAGGGCTACACCTTC.

V is TRBV6-2 or TRBV6-3 and J is TRBJ2-5; TRBD1 agrees at 8 bases. This CDR3 is 15 amino acids long. Germline CDR1 and CDR2: MNHEY and SVGEGT. The ends lost 6 bases at V and 4 bases at J; junction bases unmatched: 10. CDR3 sequence (DNA): TGTGCCAGCAGCCGTCCTCGGACAGGGAGAGAGACCCAGTACTTC. Protein sequence: CASSRPRTGRETQYF.

DNA of the CDR3: TGCGCCAGCAGCTTGGGGGAGGGACCCTATAATTCACCCCTCCACTTT. Translated: CASSLGEGPYNSPLHF. J is TRBJ1-6 and V is TRBV5-1, with D perhaps matching TRBD1 (5 bases). CDR3 length: 16 amino acids. The V end lost 0 bases, the J end lost 2 bases, and 9 bases lay between the germline ends. Germline values: CDR1 SGHRS, CDR2 YFSETQ.

The V and J genes are TRBV12-5 and TRBJ2-2, with TRBD2 matching 9 bases. This CDR3 contains 15 residues. CDR1 LGHNT and CDR2 FRNRAP come from the germline V gene. The V and J ends lost 2 bases and 6 bases, in that order; junction bases with no gene match: 4. The CDR3 nucleotides read TGTGCTAGTGGTTTGAACGGCGGGGGGGCCGGGGAGCTGTTTTTT. Its protein product is CASGLNGGGAGELFF.

The chain is built from TRBV18 and TRBJ1-2, with D tentatively TRBD1 (5 bases). The CDR3 has 17 amino acids. The V and J ends lost 0 bases and 2 bases respectively, with 16 bases between them. In germline, CDR1 is KGHSH, CDR2 LQKENI. CDR3 nucleotides: TGTGCCAGCTCACCACCGAATACCGGGGACTTAAACTATGGCTACACCTTC. It codes for CASSPPNTGDLNYGYTF.

The chain is built from TRBV19 and TRBJ2-1; TRBD1 aligns across 8 bases. Germline V gene lookup returns CDR1 LNHDA and CDR2 SQIVND (reference sequence). The CDR3 covers 19 residues. V lost 5 bases to trimming and J lost 0 bases; unmatched junction nucleotides: 15. CDR3 DNA: TGTGCCAGTAGTGGGTTTGGACAGGGTCGAATTATCTCCTACAATGAGCAGTTCTTC. Translation gives CASSGFGQGRIISYNEQFF.

This chain uses TRBV30 with TRBJ1-3; TRBD1 agrees at 7 bases. Germline V CDR1 and CDR2: GTSNPN, SVGIG (reference sequence). CDR3 length: 13 amino acids. The trim removed 8 bases at V and 4 bases at J, leaving 8 bases unmatched. The CDR3 nucleotides are TGTGCCGCCGCAGGGGGAACGGGAAACACCATATATTTT. This translates into CAAAGGTGNTIYF. Together with reference TRBV30 and TRBJ1-3, the CDR3 gives the full variable domain: SQTIHQWPATLVQPVGSPLSLECTVEGTSNPNLYWYRQAAGRGLQLLFYSVGIGQISSEVPQNLSASRPQDRQFILSSKKLLLSDSGFYLCAAAGGTGNTIYFGEGSWLTVV.

This rearrangement joins TRBV7-9 to TRBJ2-7; the match to TRBD2 covers 9 bases. From germline, CDR1 is SEHNR and CDR2 FQNEAQ (reference sequence). With V trimmed by 5 bases and J by 0 bases, 8 bases remained unmatched. There are 16 residues in the CDR3. The CDR3 coding sequence is TGTGCCAGCAGCCCACCGACTAGCGGATTCTCCTACGAGCAGTACTTC. Translated, it gives CASSPPTSGFSYEQYF. The whole variable domain, filled in from reference TRBV7-9 and TRBJ2-7, reads DTGVSQNPRHKITKRGQNVTFRCDPISEHNRLYWYRQTLGQGPEFLTYFQNEAQLEKSRLLSDRFSAERPKGSFSTLEIQRTEQGDSAMYLCASSPPTSGFSYEQYFGPGTRLTVT.

This clone was observed a handful of times. This sequence joins TRBV5-5 and TRBJ2-5; TRBD2 aligns across 8 bases. This CDR3 is 19 amino acids long. The trim removed 4 bases at V and 5 bases at J, leaving 22 bases unmatched. CDR1 and CDR2 (germline): SGHKS, YYEKEE (reference sequence). The CDR3 loop reads CASSLGLVPKETRSETQYF. CDR3 nucleotides: TGTGCCAGCAGCCTGGGACTAGTTCCAAAAGAGACTAGGTCGGAGACCCAGTACTTC.

This sequence joins TRBV5-1 and TRBJ2-3; the D gene is possibly TRBD1 (5 bases). This CDR3 has 14 residues. The germline V gene encodes CDR1 SGHRS and CDR2 YFSETQ. The germline V and J ends were trimmed by 3 bases and 0 bases, with 8 bases remaining between them. CDR3 residues: CASSSQGSTDTQYF. CDR3 DNA sequence: TGCGCCAGCAGCTCCCAGGGAAGCACAGATACGCAGTATTTT.

A few counts support this clone. V is TRBV7-9 and J is TRBJ1-5, with 7 bases identical to TRBD1. J was trimmed by 2 bases and V by 5 bases; bases with no gene match: 3. Germline CDR1 SEHNR, CDR2 FQNEAQ (reference sequence). The CDR3 contains 14 residues. CDR3 in DNA: TGTGCCAGCAGCGGGCAGGGGGGCAATCAGCCCCAGCATTTT. Its protein product is CASSGQGGNQPQHF.

The chain joins TRBV29-1 to TRBJ2-7; TRBD1 matches 8 bases. The germline V gene encodes CDR1 SQVTM and CDR2 ANQGSEA. This CDR3 region has 13 residues. V was pared by 6 bases and J by 4 bases, with 8 bases of the junction left unmatched. The CDR3 region is CSVRQGILYEQYF. In DNA form, the CDR3 reads TGCAGCGTAAGACAGGGGATCTTATACGAGCAGTACTTC.

This chain's CDR3 is CASITAGGTNEKLFF. For the CDR3, the DNA is TGTGCCAGCATCACTGCAGGGGGTACTAATGAAAAACTGTTTTTT. This chain connects TRBV28 to TRBJ1-4; the match to TRBD1 covers 7 bases. Per the germline V gene, CDR1 is MDHEN and CDR2 is SYDVKM. This CDR3 comprises 15 residues. V was pared by 7 bases and J by 2 bases, with 7 bases of the junction left unmatched.

The V gene is TRBV5-5, the J gene TRBJ2-2, with D possibly matching TRBD1 (6 bases). This CDR3 has 14 residues. Germline V CDR1 and CDR2: SGHKS, YYEKEE (reference sequence). Trimming removed 6 bases at V and 1 base at J, with 10 bases between. The CDR3 reads CASNPTGNTGELFF. The CDR3 region has the DNA TGTGCCAGCAACCCGACAGGGAACACCGGGGAGCTGTTTTTT.

This clone was observed a handful of times. The chain recombines TRBV5-4 with TRBJ1-4; possible D gene TRBD1, 6 bases. Germline V gene lookup returns CDR1 SGHNT and CDR2 YYREEE (reference sequence). Trimming removed 0 bases from V and 5 bases from J, with 14 bases in between. This CDR3 region has 16 residues. CDR3 DNA: TGTGCCAGCAGCTTGGACAGGGCGATCTCCAATGAAAAACTGTTTTTT. Protein sequence: CASSLDRAISNEKLFF.

The V gene is TRBV15, the J gene TRBJ2-7, with a tentative D call TRBD2 (5 bases). This CDR3 comprises 13 residues. In germline, CDR1 is LNHNV, CDR2 YYDKDF (reference sequence). V was shortened by 0 bases and J by 4 bases, with 7 bases between the two germline ends. The chain's CDR3 is CATSRERGYEQYF. CDR3 bases: TGTGCCACCAGCAGAGAACGGGGTTACGAGCAGTACTTC.

V and J are TRBV9 and TRBJ2-2; no firm D call. Germline CDR1 and CDR2: SGDLS and YYNGEE. The CDR3 runs 14 residues. Trimming left V 2 bases short and J 6 bases short, with 11 bases between. The CDR3 coding sequence is TGTGCCAGCAGCGTCGCCTCAGGCCCCGGGGAGCTGTTTTTT. Translating gives CASSVASGPGELFF.

The rearrangement uses TRBV7-2 and TRBJ2-3; 10 bases fit TRBD2. The J segment lost 8 bases and the V segment lost 7 bases, leaving 6 bases of the junction unmatched. CDR3 length: 13 amino acids. Per germline, CDR1 SGHTA and CDR2 FQGNSA. The CDR3 protein is CASIGASGSTQYF. The CDR3 DNA follows: TGTGCCAGCATAGGGGCTAGCGGGAGTACGCAGTATTTT.